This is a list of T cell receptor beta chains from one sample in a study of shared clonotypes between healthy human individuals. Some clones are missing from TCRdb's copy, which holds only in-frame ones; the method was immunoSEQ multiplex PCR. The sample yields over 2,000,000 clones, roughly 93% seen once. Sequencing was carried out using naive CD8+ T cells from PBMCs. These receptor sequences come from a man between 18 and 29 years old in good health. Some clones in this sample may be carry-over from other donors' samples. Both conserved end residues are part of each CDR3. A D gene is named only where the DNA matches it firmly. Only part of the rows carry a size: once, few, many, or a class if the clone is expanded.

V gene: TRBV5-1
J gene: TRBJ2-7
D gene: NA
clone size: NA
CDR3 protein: CASSLLPGNYEQYF
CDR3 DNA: TGCGCCAGCAGCTTGCTTCCGGGGAACTACGAGCAGTACTTC

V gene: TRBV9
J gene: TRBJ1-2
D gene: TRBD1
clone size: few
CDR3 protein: CASSVGGGQGHGYTF
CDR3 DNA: TGTGCCAGCAGCGTAGGAGGGGGACAGGGACATGGCTACACCTTC

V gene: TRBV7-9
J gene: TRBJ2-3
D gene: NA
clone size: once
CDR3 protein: CASSPAGGTVDTQYF
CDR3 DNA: TGTGCCAGCAGCCCCGCTGGCGGGACGGTAGATACGCAGTATTTT

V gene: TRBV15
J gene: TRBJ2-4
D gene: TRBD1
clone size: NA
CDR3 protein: CATSTSDRRLAKNIQYF
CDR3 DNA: TGTGCCACCAGCACCTCGGACAGGAGGTTAGCCAAAAACATTCAGTACTTC

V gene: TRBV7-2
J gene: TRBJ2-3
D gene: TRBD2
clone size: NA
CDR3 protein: CASSWTWASGSTDTQYF
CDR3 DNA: TGTGCCAGCAGCTGGACGTGGGCTAGCGGTAGCACAGATACGCAGTATTTT

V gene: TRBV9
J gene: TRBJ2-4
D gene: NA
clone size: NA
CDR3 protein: CASSEGKNIQYF
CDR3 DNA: TGTGCCAGCAGCGAGGGCAAAAACATTCAGTACTTC

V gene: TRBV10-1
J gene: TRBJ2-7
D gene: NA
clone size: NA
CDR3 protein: CASSEVGDSYEQYF
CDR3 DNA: TGCGCCAGCAGTGAAGTTGGGGACTCCTACGAGCAGTACTTC

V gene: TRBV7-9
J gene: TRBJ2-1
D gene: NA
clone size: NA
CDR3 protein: CASSQPDAFNEQFF
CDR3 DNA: TGTGCCAGCAGCCAACCGGACGCTTTCAATGAGCAGTTCTTC

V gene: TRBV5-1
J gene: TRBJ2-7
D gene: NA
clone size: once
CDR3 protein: CASSWRQQSSYEQYF
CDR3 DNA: TGCGCCAGCAGCTGGAGACAACAATCGTCCTACGAGCAGTACTTC

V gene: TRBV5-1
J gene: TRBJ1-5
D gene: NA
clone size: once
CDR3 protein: CASRKKRQLNQPQHF
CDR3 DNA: TGCGCCAGCAGAAAGAAGCGACAGCTCAATCAGCCCCAGCATTTT

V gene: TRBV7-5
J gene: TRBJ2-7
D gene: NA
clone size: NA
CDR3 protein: CARSCRDTYEQYF
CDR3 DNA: TGTGCCAGAAGCTGCCGGGACACCTACGAGCAGTACTTC

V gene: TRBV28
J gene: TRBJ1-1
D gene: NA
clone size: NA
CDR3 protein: CASSLRVLGTEAFF
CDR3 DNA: TGTGCCAGCAGTTTAAGGGTATTAGGGACTGAAGCTTTCTTT

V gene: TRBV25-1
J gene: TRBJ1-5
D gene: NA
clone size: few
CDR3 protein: CASSETGSQPQHF
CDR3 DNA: TGTGCCAGCAGTGAAACAGGTAGTCAGCCCCAGCATTTT

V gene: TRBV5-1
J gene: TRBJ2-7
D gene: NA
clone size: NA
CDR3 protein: CASSLDGDYEQYF
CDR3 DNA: TGCGCCAGCAGCTTGGACGGTGATTACGAGCAGTACTTC

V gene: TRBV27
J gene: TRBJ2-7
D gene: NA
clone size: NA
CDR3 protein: CASSPRTPNYEQYF
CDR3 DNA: TGTGCCAGCAGTCCCCGGACACCGAACTACGAGCAGTACTTC

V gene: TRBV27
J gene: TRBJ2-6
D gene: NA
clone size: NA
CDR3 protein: CASLGSGANVLTF
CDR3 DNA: TGTGCCTCACTCGGCTCTGGGGCCAACGTCCTGACTTTC

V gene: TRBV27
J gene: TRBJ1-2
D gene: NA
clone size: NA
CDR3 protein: CASSLLGGINWDGYTF
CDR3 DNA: TGTGCCAGCAGTTTATTGGGGGGAATTAATTGGGACGGCTACACCTTC

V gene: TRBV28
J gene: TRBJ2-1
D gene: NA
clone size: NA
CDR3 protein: CASSSPELVEGTYNEQFF
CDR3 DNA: TGTGCCAGCAGTTCGCCCGAACTAGTCGAGGGGACGTACAATGAGCAGTTCTTC

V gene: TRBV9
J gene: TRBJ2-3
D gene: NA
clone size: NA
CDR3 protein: CASSVGDGVKYF
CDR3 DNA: TGTGCCAGCAGCGTAGGAGACGGGGTGAAGTATTTT

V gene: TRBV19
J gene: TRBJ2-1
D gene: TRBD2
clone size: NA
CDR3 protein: CASSIVTSGNEQFF
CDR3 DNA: TGTGCCAGTAGTATAGTTACTAGCGGTAATGAGCAGTTCTTC

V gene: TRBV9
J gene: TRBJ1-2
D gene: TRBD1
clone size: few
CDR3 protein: CASKTGGTGYTF
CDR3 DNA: TGTGCCAGCAAGACAGGGGGCACCGGCTACACCTTC

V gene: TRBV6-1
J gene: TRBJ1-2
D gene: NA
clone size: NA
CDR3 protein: CASSEAGAGNYGYTF
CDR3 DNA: TGTGCCAGCAGTGAAGCAGGCGCCGGTAACTATGGCTACACCTTC

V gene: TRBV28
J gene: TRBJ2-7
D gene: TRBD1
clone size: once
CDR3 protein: CASSPLDRGLYEQYF
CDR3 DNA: TGTGCCAGCAGTCCCCTAGACAGGGGGCTCTACGAGCAGTACTTC

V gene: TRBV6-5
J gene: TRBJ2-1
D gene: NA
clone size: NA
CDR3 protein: CASRLTSVTYNEQFF
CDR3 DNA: TGTGCCAGCAGGCTTACTTCGGTCACCTACAATGAGCAGTTCTTC

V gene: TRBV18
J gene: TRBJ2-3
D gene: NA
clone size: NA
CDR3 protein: CASSPPDGTQPDTQYF
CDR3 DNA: TGTGCCAGCTCACCACCGGACGGGACACAACCAGATACGCAGTATTTT

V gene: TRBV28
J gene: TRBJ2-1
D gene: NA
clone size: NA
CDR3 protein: CAISSRVYNEQFF
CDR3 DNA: TGTGCCATCTCCTCCAGGGTATACAATGAGCAGTTCTTC

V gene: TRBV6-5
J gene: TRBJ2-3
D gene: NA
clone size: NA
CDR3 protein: CASSLAYPDTQYF
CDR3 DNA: TGTGCCAGCAGCCTCGCCTATCCAGATACGCAGTATTTT

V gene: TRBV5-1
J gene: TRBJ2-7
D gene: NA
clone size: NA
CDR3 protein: CASSSGQSPTYEQYF
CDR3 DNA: TGCGCCAGCAGCTCCGGACAGAGTCCTACCTACGAGCAGTACTTC

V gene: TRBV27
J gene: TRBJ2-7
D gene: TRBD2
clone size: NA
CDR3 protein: CASSLELAGAYEQYF
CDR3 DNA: TGTGCCAGCAGTTTAGAGCTAGCGGGAGCTTACGAGCAGTACTTC

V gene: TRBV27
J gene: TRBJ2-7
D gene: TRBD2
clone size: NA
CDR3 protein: CASSISGTYEQYF
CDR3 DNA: TGTGCCAGCAGTATTAGCGGGACCTACGAGCAGTACTTC

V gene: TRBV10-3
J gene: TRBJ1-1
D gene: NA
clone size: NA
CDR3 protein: CAISESSGGRTEAFF
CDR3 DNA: TGTGCCATCAGTGAGTCGTCGGGCGGCAGGACTGAAGCTTTCTTT

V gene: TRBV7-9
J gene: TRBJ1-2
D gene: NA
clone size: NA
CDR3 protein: CASSSAGVDGYTF
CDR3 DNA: TGTGCCAGCAGCTCCGCGGGGGTGGATGGCTACACCTTC

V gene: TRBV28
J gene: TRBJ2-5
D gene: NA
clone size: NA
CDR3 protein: CASSFPDRNQETQYF
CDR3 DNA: TGTGCCAGCAGTTTCCCAGACCGAAACCAAGAGACCCAGTACTTC

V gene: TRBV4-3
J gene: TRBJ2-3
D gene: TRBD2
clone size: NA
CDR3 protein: CASSQDRRLAGGADTQYF
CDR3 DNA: TGCGCCAGCAGCCAAGATCGGAGACTAGCGGGAGGGGCAGATACGCAGTATTTT

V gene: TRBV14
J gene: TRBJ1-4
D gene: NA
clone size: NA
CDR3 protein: CASSTPGVLNEKLFF
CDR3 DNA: TGTGCCAGCAGCACCCCAGGGGTACTCAATGAAAAACTGTTTTTT

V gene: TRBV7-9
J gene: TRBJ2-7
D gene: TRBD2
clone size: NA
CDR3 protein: CASSLGLAGGTYEQYF
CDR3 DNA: TGTGCCAGCAGCTTGGGACTAGCGGGAGGCACCTACGAGCAGTACTTC

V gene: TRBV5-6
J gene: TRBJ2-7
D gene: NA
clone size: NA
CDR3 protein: CASSWIDSPYEQYF
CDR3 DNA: TGTGCCAGCAGCTGGATCGACTCCCCCTACGAGCAGTACTTC

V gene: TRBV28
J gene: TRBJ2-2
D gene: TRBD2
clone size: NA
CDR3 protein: CASSFGFRFAAGGTGELFF
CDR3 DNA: TGTGCCAGCAGTTTCGGCTTTAGATTTGCAGCGGGAGGCACCGGGGAGCTGTTTTTT

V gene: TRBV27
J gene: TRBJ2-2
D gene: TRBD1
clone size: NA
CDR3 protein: CASMDREVTGELFF
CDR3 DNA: TGTGCCAGCATGGACAGGGAGGTGACCGGGGAGCTGTTTTTT

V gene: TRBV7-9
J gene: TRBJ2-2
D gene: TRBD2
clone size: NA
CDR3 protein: CASSSTVAGPYRITGELFF
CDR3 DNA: TGTGCCAGCAGCTCAACGGTAGCGGGCCCCTACCGGATCACCGGGGAGCTGTTTTTT

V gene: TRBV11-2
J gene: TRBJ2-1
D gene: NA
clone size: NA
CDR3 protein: CATRGLLDNEQFF
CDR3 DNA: TGTGCCACCCGGGGCCTTCTGGACAATGAGCAGTTCTTC

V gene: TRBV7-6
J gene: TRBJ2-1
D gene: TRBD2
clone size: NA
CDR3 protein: CASSVGTSGLNEQFF
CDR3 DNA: TGTGCCAGCAGCGTAGGGACTAGCGGGTTAAATGAGCAGTTCTTC

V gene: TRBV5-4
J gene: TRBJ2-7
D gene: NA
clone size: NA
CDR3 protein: CASSPGSSPYEQYF
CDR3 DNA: TGTGCCAGCAGCCCAGGGTCTTCCCCCTACGAGCAGTACTTC

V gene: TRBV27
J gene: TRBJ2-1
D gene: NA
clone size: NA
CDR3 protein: CASSLRDGQNEQFF
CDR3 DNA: TGTGCCAGCAGTTTAAGGGACGGACAGAATGAGCAGTTCTTC